This passage covers 24 T cell receptor beta chains from one sample sequenced in a study of blood T cell repertoires in COVID-19. The assay was immunoSEQ multiplex PCR, and TCRdb's table has in-frame clones only and misses some. The table records 40,000 or so clones, 80% to 90% of them present only once. The sample comprised peripheral blood. The source is a man aged 35 to 55 with active COVID-19.

The V and J genes are TRBV21-1 and TRBJ1-1; the tabulated D call, TRBD1, remains unverified against the DNA. TRBV21-1 is assigned pseudogene status. The CDR3 loop spans 16 amino acids. The CDR3 reads CASSKTWTGRDTEAFF. Written as DNA, the CDR3 is TGTGCCAGCAGCAAAACCTGGACAGGGCGAGACACTGAAGCTTTCTTT.

The chain has TRBV3-1 (or the pseudogene TRBV3-2) and TRBJ2-7, with 8 bases that match TRBD2. The CDR3 extends over 18 amino acids. Per germline, CDR1 LGHDT and CDR2 YNNKEL (reference sequence). With 1 base clipped from V and 3 bases from J, the junction kept 14 bases outside the gene matches. CDR3 in amino acids: CASSQGGAGGPTSYEQYF. The CDR3 DNA follows: TGTGCCAGCAGCCAAGGGGGGGCGGGAGGCCCCACTAGCTACGAGCAGTACTTC.

The chain combines TRBV5-1 with TRBJ1-4; 10 nucleotides align to TRBD1. This CDR3 contains 16 residues. Germline lookup yields CDR1 SGHRS and CDR2 YFSETQ. V was pared by 4 bases and J by 0 bases, with 3 bases of the junction left unmatched. The CDR3 reads CASSNGQGATNEKLFF. CDR3 bases: TGCGCCAGCAGCAACGGACAGGGGGCAACTAATGAAAAACTGTTTTTT.

The rearrangement links TRBV11-2 to TRBJ2-3; perhaps TRBD1 as D (6 bases). V shed 5 bases and J shed 1 base, with 10 bases lying between them. The CDR3 length is 14 residues. The germline V gene encodes CDR1 SGHAT and CDR2 FQNNGV. The CDR3 loop is CASSLRQGTDTQYF. In DNA form, the CDR3 reads TGTGCCAGCAGCCTAAGACAGGGCACAGATACGCAGTATTTT. Together with reference TRBV11-2 and TRBJ2-3, the CDR3 gives the full variable domain: EAGVAQSPRYKIIEKRQSVAFWCNPISGHATLYWYQQILGQGPKLLIQFQNNGVVDDSQLPKDRFSAERLKGVDSTLKIQPAKLEDSAVYLCASSLRQGTDTQYFGPGTRLTVL.

This clone was seen more than once but under ten times. This chain joins TRBV6-5 and TRBJ2-1, with D tentatively TRBD1 (6 bases). CDR1 and CDR2 (germline): MNHEY, SVGAGI. V lost 9 bases, J lost 4 bases, and 16 bases lay in between. The CDR3 spans 14 residues. The CDR3 loop reads CASRNRASYNEQFF. In DNA form, the CDR3 reads TGTGCCAGTAGAAACAGGGCCTCTTACAATGAGCAGTTCTTC.

The chain recombines TRBV5-6 with TRBJ2-2; tentatively, D is TRBD1 (6 bases). CDR1 SGHDT and CDR2 YYEEEE come from the germline V gene. The V end was cut by 0 bases, the J end by 3 bases, with 9 bases between. CDR3 length: 15 amino acids. Here the CDR3 reads CASSLATGYTGELFF. The DNA of the CDR3 is TGTGCCAGCAGCTTGGCCACAGGGTACACCGGGGAGCTGTTTTTT.

The sample holds one count of this clone. V usage is TRBV27 and J usage is TRBJ2-7; weak D call: TRBD1 (5 bases). Germline CDR1 is MNHEY and CDR2 is SMNVEV (reference sequence). V shed 6 bases and J shed 4 bases, with 13 bases lying between them. The length of the CDR3 is 13 residues. The CDR3: CASSPRVLYEQYF. The DNA of the CDR3 is TGTGCCAGCAGCCCCAGGGTGTTATACGAGCAGTACTTC.

The gene calls are TRBV5-8 and TRBJ1-4, with 8 bases aligning to TRBD1. The CDR3 spans 13 residues. Germline assignment: CDR1 SGHTS and CDR2 YDEGEE. Unmatched junction bases numbered 3, after V lost 2 bases and J lost 9 bases. The CDR3 DNA follows: TGTGCCAGCAGCTTATTCAGGGGGCAAAAACTGTTTTTT. As protein: CASSLFRGQKLFF.

This clone was observed once. The chain uses TRBV5-6 and TRBJ1-2; D call uncertain. Trimming took 0 bases from V and 5 from J, leaving 8 bases between them. In germline, CDR1 is SGHDT, CDR2 YYEEEE. The CDR3 has 13 amino acids. CDR3 loop: CASSLGAEYGYTF. CDR3 bases: TGTGCCAGCAGCTTGGGGGCCGAGTATGGCTACACCTTC.

The rearrangement links TRBV7-8 to TRBJ2-7; a possible D gene is TRBD2 (5 bases). CDR1 and CDR2 (germline): SGHVS, FQNEAQ. This CDR3 has 14 amino acids. Between the trimmed V and J ends, which lost 0 bases and 4 bases, there was a span of 10 bases. CDR3 sequence (DNA): TGTGCCAGCAGCTTAGCGAGCGGCCTATACGAGCAGTACTTC. Its protein is CASSLASGLYEQYF.

CDR3 residues: CASRGTRTGDSPLHF. The CDR3 DNA is TGTGCCAGCAGGGGGACAAGGACAGGGGACTCACCCCTCCACTTT. The chain employs TRBV2 and TRBJ1-6; TRBD1 matches at 9 bases. The CDR3 contains 15 residues. The germline V gene encodes CDR1 SNHLY and CDR2 FYNNEI. V shed 6 bases and J 10 bases; nucleotides not matched to a gene: 10. The whole variable domain, filled in from reference TRBV2 and TRBJ1-6, reads EPEVTQTPSHQVTQMGQEVILRCVPISNHLYFYWYRQILGQKVEFLVSFYNNEISEKSEIFDDQFSVERPDGSNFTLKIRSTKLEDSAMYFCASRGTRTGDSPLHFGNGTRLTVT.

This clone was detected only once. The chain employs TRBV4-2 and TRBJ1-2, with D uncertain. CDR3 size: 15 residues. Germline CDR1 LGHNA, CDR2 YNFKEQ. V gave up 5 bases and J gave up 7 bases, with 20 bases separating them. CDR3 DNA sequence: TGTGCCAGCAGCTTTACCCGCGGAGAGAGGGTTGGCTACACCTTC. Translating it yields CASSFTRGERVGYTF.

The chain carries TRBV19 and TRBJ1-2; D is unresolved. V was pared by 3 bases and J by 3 bases, with 14 bases between. CDR3 length: 15 amino acids. In germline, CDR1 is LNHDA, CDR2 SQIVND (reference sequence). The CDR3 protein is CASSIPGRSYYGYTF. CDR3 DNA: TGTGCCAGTAGTATCCCCGGGAGGTCTTACTATGGCTACACCTTC.

The CDR3 protein is CASSIVWEPRTEAFF. In DNA form, the CDR3 reads TGTGCCAGTAGTATAGTTTGGGAGCCAAGAACTGAAGCTTTCTTT. This chain joins TRBV19 and TRBJ1-1; D is unresolved. The V and J ends lost 1 base and 5 bases respectively, with 14 bases between them. CDR3 length: 15 amino acids. CDR1 and CDR2 from the germline V gene are LNHDA and SQIVND (reference sequence).

The chain carries TRBV28 and TRBJ2-1, with 13 bases matching TRBD2. This CDR3 contains 15 residues. Trimming at V came to 6 bases and at J to 9 bases, leaving 8 bases not matched to a gene. Germline V gene data show CDR1 as MDHEN and CDR2 as SYDVKM. The CDR3: CASRPGLAGIFEQFF. CDR3 in DNA: TGTGCCAGCAGACCGGGACTAGCGGGGATTTTTGAGCAGTTCTTC. Combining the CDR3 with reference TRBV28 and TRBJ2-1 gives the whole variable domain DVKVTQSSRYLVKRTGEKVFLECVQDMDHENMFWYRQDPGLGLRLIYFSYDVKMKEKGDIPEGYSVSREKKERFSLILESASTNQTSMYLCASRPGLAGIFEQFFGPGTRLTVL.

The chain employs TRBV28 and TRBJ1-1; D is unresolved. V lost 3 bases and J lost 4, with 12 bases in between. The CDR3 is 14 amino acids. Germline CDR1 reads MDHEN; CDR2 reads SYDVKM. For the CDR3, the DNA is TGTGCCAGCAGTTTGGCTGCAAGAACCACTGAAGCTTTCTTT. As protein: CASSLAARTTEAFF.

This clone was detected once. This chain links TRBV30 with TRBJ1-6, with TRBD1 matching over 10 bases. The V gene's germline CDR1 is GTSNPN and CDR2 SVGIG (reference sequence). The CDR3 length is 17 residues. J gave up 7 bases and V 2 bases, and 11 bases lay outside the gene matches. The CDR3 protein is CAWSLGRQGAGNSPLHF. CDR3 nucleotide sequence: TGTGCCTGGAGTTTGGGGAGACAGGGGGCGGGGAATTCACCCCTCCACTTT.

The chain carries TRBV7-8 and TRBJ2-1; TRBD2 agrees at 13 bases. Germline V gene lookup returns CDR1 SGHVS and CDR2 FQNEAQ. V shed 4 bases, J shed 2 bases, and the junction held 2 bases outside the gene matches. The CDR3 contains 16 residues. The CDR3 bases are TGTGCCAGCAGCTATACTAGCGGGAGGGCCTACAATGAGCAGTTCTTC. It codes for CASSYTSGRAYNEQFF.

The chain carries TRBV14 and TRBJ2-1; the match to TRBD2 covers 14 bases. J gave up 7 bases and V 2 bases, and 22 bases lay outside the gene matches. The CDR3 is 22 residues long. The germline CDR1 and CDR2 sequences are SGHDN and FVKESK. The CDR3 DNA is TGTGCCAGCAGCCAATTTATCCCCCCGGGACTAGCGGGAGTTATCGGAGGGAATGAGCAGTTCTTC. It specifies CASSQFIPPGLAGVIGGNEQFF.

The V and J genes are TRBV19 and TRBJ2-5, with 9 nucleotides matching TRBD2. The trim removed 5 bases at V and 5 bases at J, leaving 6 bases unmatched. The CDR3 sequence is 14 residues long. Germline values: CDR1 LNHDA, CDR2 SQIVND (reference sequence). The CDR3 loop is CASSVLAGGETQYF. The CDR3 nucleotides read TGTGCCAGTAGTGTACTAGCGGGTGGGGAGACCCAGTACTTC.

The V call is TRBV21-1, the J call TRBJ2-7; whether TRBD2, the table's D call, matches the DNA was not checked. TRBV21-1 counts as a pseudogene. CDR3 length equals 11 residues. CDR3 region: CATPPAGEQYF. DNA for the CDR3: TGTGCCACCCCTCCGGCGGGCGAGCAGTACTTC.

This clone was observed a single time. This chain links TRBV9 with TRBJ1-5, with 7 positions matching TRBD1. CDR3 length: 17 residues. Germline assignment: CDR1 SGDLS and CDR2 YYNGEE. The V segment lost 5 bases and the J segment 3 bases; nucleotides outside the gene matches: 14. CDR3 region: CASSTPGDSSVNQPQHF. The CDR3 region has the DNA TGTGCCAGCAGTACACCTGGGGACAGTTCGGTCAATCAGCCCCAGCATTTT.

This clone occurred once. This chain uses TRBV9 with TRBJ2-7; 11 positions agree with TRBD2. CDR3 size: 15 residues. The J segment lost 5 bases and the V segment lost 2 bases, leaving 6 bases of the junction unmatched. Germline CDR1 SGDLS, CDR2 YYNGEE. Here the CDR3 reads CASSVSSGRAHEQYF. CDR3 nucleotides: TGTGCCAGCAGCGTTAGTAGCGGGAGGGCCCACGAGCAGTACTTC.

The J gene is TRBJ1-1, the V gene TRBV28; D is unresolved. The CDR3 consists of 15 residues. The V and J ends lost 2 bases and 9 bases respectively, with 19 bases between them. Per the germline V gene, CDR1 is MDHEN and CDR2 is SYDVKM. CDR3 sequence reads: CASSLGGYLSRKAFF. The DNA for the CDR3 is TGTGCCAGCAGTTTAGGAGGGTACTTAAGCCGTAAAGCTTTCTTT.